The 9 T cell receptor beta chains below all came from one sample that was sequenced in a study of cytomegalovirus exposure and HLA in healthy donors (TCRdb year 2017). The library relied on the immunoSEQ multiplex PCR assay. The multiplex PCR relied on a mix of 60 forward primers for TCR Vbeta segments and 13 reverse primers for TCR Jbeta segments. TCRdb provides this immuneACCESS table in a form limited to in-frame rearrangements. Some clones are lacking; in checked studies, under half of them reflect an unresolved V gene, and why the rest are absent is not known. This sample's table has entries for 65,000 to 85,000 clones. Roughly 1.5% of the sample belongs to the ten largest clones. The specimen was PBMCs. The receptor set was obtained from a woman between 55 and 75 years old in good health and CMV-seronegative.

As for this clone: At one boundary the junction diverges from the germline segment, which might be a read error. V usage is TRBV7-2 and J usage is TRBJ2-2; weak D call: TRBD2 (6 bases). Germline V gives CDR1 SGHTA, CDR2 FQGNSA. The CDR3 loop spans 15 amino acids. This CDR3 reads CASSSMVGGTGGLFF. As DNA, the CDR3 is TGTGCCAGCAGCTCGATGGTGGGAGGCACCGGGGGGCTGTTTTTT. Looking up the rest from reference TRBV7-2 and TRBJ2-2 gives the full variable domain: GAGVSQSPSNKVTEKGKDVELRCDPISGHTALYWYRQSLGQGLEFLIYFQGNSAPDKSGLPSDRFSAERTGGSVSTLTIQRTQQEDSAVYLCASSSMVGGTGGLFFGEGSRLTVL.

This rearrangement joins TRBV2 to TRBJ2-7; 7 nucleotides line up with TRBD1. Germline values: CDR1 SNHLY, CDR2 FYNNEI. V shed 6 bases and J 10 bases; nucleotides not matched to a gene: 9. This CDR3 region has 12 residues. CDR3 DNA sequence: TGTGCCAGCAGGAAAGAAGGGACAGTACAGTACTTC. Protein: CASRKEGTVQYF.

The gene calls are TRBV1 and TRBJ1-5; TRBD1, the table's D call, lacks a check against the DNA. TRBV1 represents a pseudogene. The CDR3 has 18 amino acids. The CDR3 reads CTSSQRRDRGSGGQPQHF. CDR3 bases: TGCACCAGCAGCCAGCGCCGGGACAGGGGGTCAGGTGGTCAGCCCCAGCATTTT.

The chain uses TRBV4-3 and TRBJ2-1; D remains ambiguous. Germline lookup yields CDR1 LGHNA and CDR2 YSLEER. The CDR3 covers 16 residues. The V end was cut by 1 base, the J end by 4 bases, with 14 bases between. The CDR3 protein is CASSQVTDLRYNEQFF. CDR3 coding DNA: TGCGCCAGCAGCCAAGTTACTGATCTGCGATACAATGAGCAGTTCTTC.

The rearrangement uses TRBV7-9 and TRBJ2-5; the D is unclear. Germline V CDR1 and CDR2: SEHNR, FQNEAQ (reference sequence). The CDR3 spans 14 residues. V gave up 2 bases and J gave up 2 bases, with 9 bases separating them. CDR3 sequence reads: CASSLTIGQETQYF. The CDR3 DNA follows: TGTGCCAGCAGCTTAACTATCGGACAAGAGACCCAGTACTTC.

V is TRBV10-1 and J is TRBJ1-1; no definite D call. V was clipped by 2 bases and J by 5 bases, with 9 bases between them. Germline CDR1 and CDR2: WNHNN and SYGVQD (reference sequence). The length of the CDR3 is 13 residues. The CDR3 bases are TGCGCCAGCAGTGAGGAGGGCTTGACTGAAGCTTTCTTT. Protein product: CASSEEGLTEAFF.

The chain couples TRBV7-9 to TRBJ2-5; 7 nucleotides match TRBD2. Germline CDR1 is SEHNR and CDR2 is FQNEAQ (reference sequence). The CDR3 runs to 16 residues. Unmatched junction bases numbered 13, after V lost 2 bases and J lost 7 bases. The CDR3 sequence is CASSLLRSSRGGTQYF. The CDR3 bases are TGTGCCAGCAGCTTATTAAGGTCCTCCCGCGGGGGGACCCAGTACTTC. The full variable domain, in which reference TRBV7-9 and TRBJ2-5 provide the parts outside the CDR3, is DTGVSQNPRHKITKRGQNVTFRCDPISEHNRLYWYRQTLGQGPEFLTYFQNEAQLEKSRLLSDRFSAERPKGSFSTLEIQRTEQGDSAMYLCASSLLRSSRGGTQYFGPGTRLLVL.

This sequence joins TRBV7-9 and TRBJ2-2; the D gene is possibly TRBD1 (5 bases). The V end was cut by 3 bases, the J end by 4 bases, with 15 bases between. Germline CDR1 SEHNR, CDR2 FQNEAQ (reference sequence). This CDR3 has 16 amino acids. The CDR3 region has the DNA TGTGCCAGCAGCTTGAGCCTAGGGGATTTCACCGGGGAGCTGTTTTTT. It encodes CASSLSLGDFTGELFF.

The CDR3 loop reads CASSLGTGAILYEQYF. DNA for the CDR3: TGCGCCAGCAGCTTGGGAACAGGGGCTATATTATACGAGCAGTACTTC. J is TRBJ2-5 and V is TRBV5-1; 7 bases map to TRBD1. TRBJ2-7 explains the end of the DNA better; the J call may be wrong. This CDR3 comprises 16 residues. The V gene's germline CDR1 is SGHRS and CDR2 YFSETQ.